Presented here are 8 T cell receptor beta chains from one specimen sequenced in a study of response to subunit inactivated influenza vaccine. TCRdb re-derived calls from the RT-PCR reads in MiXCR, one entry per CDR3 protein. The table shows roughly 500,000 distinct CDR3 sequences, with 15% to 20% occurring only once. Sequencing used CD4+ T cells sorted from PBMCs, obtained less than 25 months after vaccination. Receptors originate from a man aged 45 to 70 who received an inactivated influenza vaccine.

In its sample, this clonotype was seen a few times. J is TRBJ2-3 and V is TRBV20-1; D is unresolved. Germline V lookup: CDR1 DFQATT, CDR2 SNEGSKA (reference sequence). V gave up 6 bases and J gave up 0 bases, with 13 bases separating them. The CDR3 is 14 residues long. CDR3 amino acids: CSAGVDPSTDTQYF. The CDR3 nucleotides are TGCAGTGCCGGAGTAGACCCTAGCACAGATACGCAGTATTTT.

This chain connects TRBV7-2 to TRBJ1-2, with D possibly TRBD1 on 5 matching bases. Trimming removed 5 bases from V and 8 bases from J, with 24 bases in between. This CDR3 comprises 16 residues. Germline V gene sequence: CDR1 SGHTA, CDR2 FQGNSA. CDR3 protein: CASSPMSAALGLGYTF. The CDR3 DNA reads TGTGCCAGCAGCCCCATGTCCGCGGCCTTGGGACTGGGCTACACCTTC.

This chain connects TRBV3-1 to TRBJ1-1, with TRBD1 as a possible D gene (5 bases). CDR1 LGHDT and CDR2 YNNKEL come from the germline V gene (reference sequence). Trimming left V 1 base short and J 1 base short, with 13 bases between. This CDR3 is built from 16 residues. This CDR3 reads CASSQAGTYKNTEAFF. CDR3 bases: TGTGCCAGCAGCCAAGCTGGGACCTATAAGAACACTGAAGCTTTCTTT.

This clonotype showed up just a few times. The V gene is TRBV20-1, the J gene TRBJ2-1, with 14 nucleotides matching TRBD2. The CDR3 runs 14 residues. V was pared by 4 bases and J by 7 bases, with 3 bases of the junction left unmatched. Per germline, CDR1 DFQATT and CDR2 SNEGSKA (reference sequence). CDR3 residues: CSAIGLAGGNEQFF. The CDR3 DNA reads as TGCAGTGCTATAGGACTAGCGGGAGGTAATGAGCAGTTCTTC.

The chain employs TRBV20-1 and TRBJ2-3; TRBD2 might be the D (6 bases). The CDR3 runs 18 residues. Germline V gene lookup returns CDR1 DFQATT and CDR2 SNEGSKA (reference sequence). V shed 0 bases and J shed 4 bases, with 23 bases lying between them. This chain's CDR3 is CSARDPLTSRQRSDTQYF. The CDR3 bases are TGCAGTGCTAGAGATCCCCTGACTAGTCGGCAGCGTTCAGATACGCAGTATTTT.

This clonotype was observed a handful of times. The chain uses TRBV11-2 and TRBJ2-3; D perhaps matches TRBD1 (6 bases). The germline V gene has CDR1 SGHAT and CDR2 FQNNGV. The CDR3 is made up of 13 amino acids. V was trimmed by 7 bases and J by 3 bases, leaving 11 bases between them. The CDR3 DNA is TGTGCCAGCAAAACAGGGAATACAGATACGCAGTATTTT. Protein product: CASKTGNTDTQYF.

In nucleotides, the CDR3 is TGTGCCAGCAGCCGAGGTAGCGGGAGGGCTGAGCAGTTCTTC. It is translated as CASSRGSGRAEQFF. The gene calls are TRBV2 and TRBJ2-1; 11 bases map to TRBD2. Germline V CDR1 and CDR2: SNHLY, FYNNEI. With V trimmed by 6 bases and J by 9 bases, 7 bases remained unmatched. The CDR3 length is 14 residues.

This clonotype has a handful of counts. This rearrangement joins TRBV24-1 to TRBJ2-1; 8 bases match TRBD2. V trimming: 4 bases; J trimming: 5 bases; junction bases outside the gene matches: 12. Germline CDR1 KGHDR, CDR2 SFDVKD. The CDR3 covers 17 residues. CDR3 region: CATSDPLGGRTNNEQFF. The CDR3 DNA sequence: TGTGCCACCAGTGACCCCCTTGGCGGGAGGACGAACAATGAGCAGTTCTTC.